These 28 T cell receptor beta chains share one sample of origin, sequenced in a study of T cell responses to AZD1222 COVID-19 vaccine. Libraries were prepared by immunoSEQ multiplex PCR; TCRdb keeps only in-frame clonotypes and omits some of them. The sample holds about 120,000 clones, over 75% seen once. The material was peripheral blood, obtained on day 0 of AZD1222 vaccination. The receptors originated from an adult in good health.

The V and J genes are TRBV3-1 (or the pseudogene TRBV3-2) and TRBJ2-7; no clear D. Trimming shortened V by 4 bases and J by 3 bases, and 10 bases separated the two germline ends. The germline V gene encodes CDR1 LGHDT and CDR2 YNNKEL (reference sequence). The CDR3 is 13 residues long. The CDR3 DNA reads TGTGCCAGCAGCCCCCGCCTACACTACGAGCAGTACTTC. Translated: CASSPRLHYEQYF.

This clone has a single count. V gene TRBV27 combines with J gene TRBJ2-2; D is perhaps TRBD2 (5 bases). Germline CDR1 reads MNHEY; CDR2 reads SMNVEV (reference sequence). The length of the CDR3 is 14 residues. The germline V and J ends were trimmed by 3 bases and 5 bases, with 10 bases remaining between them. The chain's CDR3 is CASSFSARTGELFF. The CDR3 DNA sequence: TGTGCCAGCAGTTTTAGCGCAAGAACCGGGGAGCTGTTTTTT.

The chain uses TRBV30 and TRBJ2-3; D is ambiguous. CDR1 is GTSNPN and CDR2 is SVGIG in the germline V gene (reference sequence). The CDR3 totals 11 residues. V gave up 1 base and J gave up 5 bases, with 4 bases separating them. The CDR3 reads CAWSGQDTQYF. The CDR3 region has the DNA TGTGCCTGGAGTGGGCAAGATACGCAGTATTTT.

The V call is TRBV19, the J call TRBJ1-1; D is unresolved. V was trimmed by 4 bases and J by 3 bases, leaving 18 bases between them. CDR1 and CDR2 (germline): LNHDA, SQIVND (reference sequence). The CDR3 sequence is 16 residues long. CDR3 sequence: CASSTNPGTTYTEAFF. The CDR3 nucleotides read TGTGCCAGTAGTACAAACCCCGGCACTACTTACACTGAAGCTTTCTTT.

The chain recombines TRBV12-3 or TRBV12-4 with TRBJ1-2; D not resolved. The CDR3 runs 12 residues. V gave up 5 bases and J gave up 7 bases, with 11 bases separating them. Written as DNA, the CDR3 is TGTGCCAGCAGTAAGCTGGATTTTGGCTACACCTTC. It codes for CASSKLDFGYTF.

The rearrangement uses TRBV3-1 (or the pseudogene TRBV3-2) and TRBJ2-7; maybe TRBD1 (6 bases). V was cut by 3 bases and J by 0 bases, with 12 bases left in between. Germline V gene lookup returns CDR1 LGHDT and CDR2 YNNKEL (reference sequence). CDR3 length equals 15 residues. The CDR3 DNA reads as TGTGCCAGCAGCCAGACAGGCGCAAGCTCCTACGAGCAGTACTTC. This codes for CASSQTGASSYEQYF.

The rearrangement joins TRBV27 to TRBJ1-4; TRBD1 is a possible D gene (5 bases). Per the germline V gene, CDR1 is MNHEY and CDR2 is SMNVEV (reference sequence). Deletions cut 5 bases from V and 4 bases from J, with 11 bases between. CDR3 length: 14 amino acids. CDR3 protein: CASSPDTLNEKLFF. The DNA of the CDR3 is TGTGCCAGCAGTCCGGACACTCTTAATGAAAAACTGTTTTTT.

The chain couples TRBV9 to TRBJ2-3; 12 bases match TRBD1. Trimming at V came to 4 bases and at J to 6 bases, leaving 6 bases not matched to a gene. The CDR3 length is 15 residues. Germline V gene lookup returns CDR1 SGDLS and CDR2 YYNGEE. CDR3 DNA sequence: TGTGCCAGCAGCTTCCCGGGACAGGGGGCTGATACGCAGTATTTT. Its protein product is CASSFPGQGADTQYF.

The CDR3 DNA follows: TGTGCCAGCAGCTTACGGACAGGGGGGACCGGGGAGCTGTTTTTT. Translation gives CASSLRTGGTGELFF. V usage is TRBV7-8 and J usage is TRBJ2-2; 10 bases are a match to TRBD1. Germline values: CDR1 SGHVS, CDR2 FQNEAQ. V dropped 2 bases and J dropped 5; count of bases not matched to a gene: 2. CDR3 length equals 15 residues.

The J gene is TRBJ2-3, the V gene TRBV3-1 (or the pseudogene TRBV3-2); D is undetermined. Trimming shortened V by 0 bases and J by 0 bases, and 10 bases separated the two germline ends. The CDR3 runs to 16 residues. Germline CDR1 reads LGHDT; CDR2 reads YNNKEL (reference sequence). CDR3 bases: TGTGCCAGCAGCCAAGATTTAGGTGCTAGCACAGATACGCAGTATTTT. Its protein product is CASSQDLGASTDTQYF.

This rearrangement joins TRBV19 to TRBJ1-4; a weak D match, TRBD1 (6 bases). The CDR3 is made up of 14 amino acids. Trimming removed 3 bases from V and 7 bases from J, with 12 bases in between. Germline V lookup: CDR1 LNHDA, CDR2 SQIVND (reference sequence). CDR3 loop: CASSIAGQSEKLFF. The CDR3 DNA follows: TGTGCCAGTAGTATTGCTGGACAGTCTGAAAAACTGTTTTTT.

This clone was recorded a few times. The chain carries TRBV5-6 and TRBJ1-1; D is uncertain. The germline V gene encodes CDR1 SGHDT and CDR2 YYEEEE. The CDR3 has 13 residues. Trimming took 2 bases from V and 1 from J, leaving 6 bases between them. The CDR3 region has the DNA TGTGCCAGCAGCTTTAAAGGGAACACTGAAGCTTTCTTT. It translates to CASSFKGNTEAFF.

V and J are TRBV7-3 and TRBJ2-1; the D gene is possibly TRBD2 (6 bases). V lost 6 bases and J 1 base, leaving 16 bases between the germline ends. CDR1 SGHTA and CDR2 FQGTGA come from the germline V gene. The CDR3 extends over 16 amino acids. In nucleotides, the CDR3 is TGTGCCAGCAGTCCCGGGGCTGCGGGATCCTACAATGAGCAGTTCTTC. This translates into CASSPGAAGSYNEQFF.

V is TRBV28 and J is TRBJ1-5; TRBD1 might be the D (5 bases). Germline CDR1 is MDHEN and CDR2 is SYDVKM. The CDR3 has 13 residues. The germline V and J ends were trimmed by 6 bases and 7 bases, with 13 bases remaining between them. CDR3 amino acids: CASRGPLRQPQHF. CDR3 nucleotide sequence: TGTGCCAGCAGGGGACCTCTGAGGCAGCCCCAGCATTTT.

The chain links TRBV5-8 to TRBJ1-4; TRBD1 aligns across 7 bases. The V segment lost 6 bases and the J segment 8 bases; nucleotides outside the gene matches: 7. CDR1 and CDR2 (germline): SGHTS, YDEGEE. The CDR3 is made up of 13 amino acids. CDR3 amino acids: CASNRRDSEKLFF. As DNA, the CDR3 is TGTGCCAGCAACCGCCGGGACAGCGAAAAACTGTTTTTT.

This clone was found a few times. The chain links TRBV7-9 to TRBJ2-7, with 9 bases lining up with TRBD1. The CDR3 sequence is 16 residues long. Germline V gene sequence: CDR1 SEHNR, CDR2 FQNEAQ (reference sequence). V trimming: 1 base; J trimming: 2 bases; junction bases outside the gene matches: 6. CDR3 sequence: CASSLGDRVITYEQYF. The CDR3 coding sequence is TGTGCCAGCAGCTTAGGGGACAGGGTGATTACCTACGAGCAGTACTTC.

The V gene is TRBV5-1, the J gene TRBJ1-1; D unclear. V lost 5 bases and J lost 10, with 24 bases in between. CDR3 length equals 15 residues. The germline gives CDR1 SGHRS, CDR2 YFSETQ. The CDR3 loop reads CASRSQQLGVHGAFF. The DNA for the CDR3 is TGCGCCAGCAGATCCCAGCAGCTTGGGGTGCACGGAGCTTTCTTT. Together with reference TRBV5-1 and TRBJ1-1, the CDR3 gives the full variable domain: KAGVTQTPRYLIKTRGQQVTLSCSPISGHRSVSWYQQTPGQGLQFLFEYFSETQRNKGNFPGRFSGRQFSNSRSEMNVSTLELGDSALYLCASRSQQLGVHGAFFGQGTRLTVV.

The CDR3: CASSLRLAAYNEQFF. For the CDR3, the DNA is TGTGCCAGCAGCTTAAGGCTAGCGGCCTACAATGAGCAGTTCTTC. This chain joins TRBV7-7 and TRBJ2-1; 7 bases fit TRBD2. The ends lost 2 bases at V and 2 bases at J; junction bases unmatched: 3. Germline-derived CDR1 and CDR2 are SSHAT and FNYEAQ (reference sequence). CDR3 size: 15 residues.

The chain recombines TRBV10-3 with TRBJ2-1; the match to TRBD2 covers 9 bases. Germline V gene lookup returns CDR1 ENHRY and CDR2 SYGVKD. The ends lost 6 bases at V and 6 bases at J; junction bases unmatched: 9. The CDR3 extends over 15 amino acids. The DNA for the CDR3 is TGTGCCATCAGCGAACCTAGCGGGGATTTCAATGAGCAGTTCTTC. It translates to CAISEPSGDFNEQFF.

This clone appeared once. The chain links TRBV18 to TRBJ2-1, with TRBD2 matching over 7 bases. From germline, CDR1 is KGHSH and CDR2 LQKENI. V was pared by 3 bases and J by 3 bases, with 8 bases of the junction left unmatched. This CDR3 is 16 amino acids long. The CDR3: CASSPSQASGYNEQFF. The CDR3, as DNA: TGTGCCAGCTCACCCTCTCAAGCTAGCGGCTACAATGAGCAGTTCTTC.

The chain employs TRBV10-3 and TRBJ1-4; a possible D gene is TRBD1 (6 bases). This CDR3 is built from 13 residues. The ends were cut back, 10 bases at V and 10 bases at J, with 19 bases in the middle. CDR1 and CDR2 (germline): ENHRY, SYGVKD. CDR3 DNA: TGTGCCAGCCAACCCGAGAAGGGGGGAAAACTGTTTTTT. This gives the protein CASQPEKGGKLFF.

This chain links TRBV11-2 with TRBJ1-6; a weak D match, TRBD1 (6 bases). The ends were cut back, 3 bases at V and 10 bases at J, with 13 bases in the middle. Germline CDR1 SGHAT, CDR2 FQNNGV. This CDR3 spans 14 amino acids. CDR3 residues: CASSLYRDGSPLHF. Written as DNA, the CDR3 is TGTGCCAGCAGCTTGTACAGGGACGGGTCACCCCTCCACTTT. Drawing the rest from reference TRBV11-2 and TRBJ1-6, the complete variable domain is EAGVAQSPRYKIIEKRQSVAFWCNPISGHATLYWYQQILGQGPKLLIQFQNNGVVDDSQLPKDRFSAERLKGVDSTLKIQPAKLEDSAVYLCASSLYRDGSPLHFGNGTRLTVT.

J is TRBJ2-7 and V is TRBV6-1; 13 bases match TRBD2. Germline V gene data show CDR1 as MNHNS and CDR2 as SASEGT. V shed 3 bases and J 4 bases; nucleotides not matched to a gene: 6. The CDR3 has 16 residues. The CDR3 DNA follows: TGTGCCAGCAGTGATCTGGGGACTAGCGGGAAGTACGAGCAGTACTTC. Encoded protein: CASSDLGTSGKYEQYF.

At least ten counts were recorded for this clone. This chain links TRBV7-9 with TRBJ2-7; the D gene is possibly TRBD2 (6 bases). V lost 1 base to trimming and J lost 5 bases, with 12 bases between them. The CDR3 sequence is 14 residues long. Germline V lookup: CDR1 SEHNR, CDR2 FQNEAQ (reference sequence). CDR3 nucleotide sequence: TGTGCCAGCAGCTTAGGTAGGGAGGTAGACGAGCAGTACTTC. Its protein is CASSLGREVDEQYF.

The chain combines TRBV5-1 with TRBJ2-3; D may match TRBD1 or TRBD2 (6 bases each). This CDR3 is 13 amino acids long. Trimming cost V 5 bases and J 0 bases, with 7 bases left between them. CDR1 and CDR2 (germline): SGHRS, YFSETQ. This CDR3 reads CASRGGSTDTQYF. The CDR3 coding sequence is TGCGCCAGCAGAGGGGGGAGCACAGATACGCAGTATTTT.

The V gene is TRBV6-6, the J gene TRBJ1-5; D is uncertain. V shed 9 bases and J shed 6 bases, with 6 bases lying between them. The CDR3 has 10 residues. Germline assignment: CDR1 MNHNY and CDR2 SVGAGI (reference sequence). The DNA of the CDR3 is TGTGCCAGTGGGTTTCAGCCCCAGCATTTT. This sequence encodes CASGFQPQHF.

This sequence joins TRBV7-2 and TRBJ1-4, with D tentatively TRBD1 (5 bases). The CDR3 has 16 amino acids. The V and J ends lost 2 bases and 3 bases respectively, with 13 bases between them. Germline V gene lookup returns CDR1 SGHTA and CDR2 FQGNSA. The CDR3 DNA is TGTGCCAGCAGCTTACGTTCGGGAGGGGCTAATGAAAAACTGTTTTTT. It translates to CASSLRSGGANEKLFF.

This clone was detected once. Different DNA sequences within this sample yield the same CDR3. The genes are TRBV5-4 and TRBJ1-6, with D uncertain. The CDR3 contains 15 residues. The V gene lost 5 bases and the J gene lost 6 bases, with 15 bases spanning the gap. Germline CDR1 and CDR2: SGHNT and YYREEE (reference sequence). The CDR3 sequence is CASSPGRLLNSPLHF. The DNA of the CDR3 is TGTGCCAGCAGTCCAGGACGGCTACTTAATTCACCCCTCCACTTT.